The entry that follows covers one T cell receptor beta chain sequence. Method: immunoSEQ multiplex PCR; TCRdb's copy keeps in-frame clones and lacks some. In the table there are about 53,000 clones, 70% to 90% of which are singletons. The data were obtained in a study of OX40 agonist ivuxolimab in advanced cancers. The sample consisted of CD4+ or CD8+ T cells sorted from blood, taken in a trial of the OX40 agonist ivuxolimab. The sequence was obtained from an adult with an advanced solid tumor such as melanoma, head and neck, liver or kidney cancer.

This CDR3 reads CASLIRGRAGETQYF. CDR3 bases: TGTGCCAGCCTCATTCGGGGGAGGGCCGGAGAGACCCAGTACTTC. The J gene is TRBJ2-5, the V gene TRBV7-2, with 7 bases fitting TRBD2. The trim removed 8 bases at V and 4 bases at J, leaving 13 bases unmatched. Germline V gives CDR1 SGHTA, CDR2 FQGNSA. The CDR3 totals 15 residues.